This T cell receptor beta chain was sequenced during a study of T cell responses to AZD1222 COVID-19 vaccine (TCRdb year 2021). For the study in its entirety: AZD1222 recipients whose second dose came at about 4 weeks and those whose second dose came at about 12 weeks were combined into one group, since spike-specific TCR depth and breadth did not differ between the two schedules. Enrollment into the trials was organized by age into subgroups of 18-55, 56-69 and 70-plus years, and those subgroups contained roughly 150, 30 and 60 TCR-sequenced participants, respectively. A total of just over 230 trial participants underwent TCR sequencing, of whom more than 200 had received two doses of AZD1222 and some 25 had received two doses of the MenACWY control vaccine. Results the study describes overall, beyond this receptor: Conclusions about previously exposed vaccinees are limited because only a handful of AZD1222 recipients were SARS-CoV-2 seropositive at baseline. No day 14 peak-response samples were available, so repertoires were characterized only after the peak T cell response. After two AZD1222 doses, both the breadth and the depth of spike-specific TCRs were significantly higher than at day 0 and than in MenACWY recipients. CD4 TCRs associated with the vaccine covered the entire spike protein, and the dominant responses were in regions 160-218 and 743-854. Reportedly, close to half of the unique spike-specific TCRs recognized epitopes lying outside the regions that are mutated in the B.1.351 and B.1.1.7 variants. Participants were mostly white British, with more females than males. The authors suggested clonal diversity may have been underestimated. In the small 56-69-year group, the increase in depth fell short of significance, most likely because of low power.

Trimming takes 2 bases off V and 2 bases off J; junction bases not matched to a gene: 3. Reading the germline V gene (reference sequence) gives CDR1 LGHDT and CDR2 YNNKEL. From the cysteine through the phenylalanine, the CDR3 covers 15 amino acids. CDR3 DNA is the only sequence kept; it has 45 bases, read in frame from the first base. The intended sense of this specimen's time point label: baseline before first vaccination. Vaccinee samples came from UK trials COV001 and COV002, including a single-blind randomized controlled phase 2/3 trial of AZD1222 (ChAdOx1 nCoV-19) in healthy adults. For TCRbeta chain sequencing, PBMC samples from trial participants were taken at day 0 and at day 28 after the second dose. The CDR3 regions of human TCRbeta chains were analyzed by immunosequencing. The authors' pipeline ran thus. Repertoire TCRs were matched against a reference library of SARS-CoV-2-specific TCRs generated with the MIRA antigen-specificity platform. Breadth was defined as the fraction of unique TCRs that were SARS-CoV-2-associated. Depth was defined as the fraction of total T cells that were SARS-CoV-2-associated. Each spike-specific TCR was assigned to its reactive spike region and to a CD4 or CD8 class using the MIRA data. Log10-transformed breadth and depth values were compared by one-way ANOVA with Sidak's multiple comparisons tests. TCRdb carries this immuneACCESS record with in-frame sequences only. Its versions omit some clonotypes, under half of them owing to an unresolved V gene in the studies checked, with the rest unexplained. D and trimming come from the DNA, and the V and J calls and clone size come from that table. For this sample the table gives 100,000 or so clones, of which over 90% were detected only once. The ten most abundant clones make up around 1.7% of the sample.

Note on this clone: Its cognate antigen has yet to be identified. One base away there is no much larger clone; base qualities are not given. This sample includes further DNA sequences coding for the same CDR3.

The material was peripheral blood, obtained on day 0 of AZD1222 vaccination. The sequence derives from an adult in good health. The sequence is built from TRBV3-1 (or the pseudogene TRBV3-2) and TRBJ2-1, with TRBD2 identical over 7 junction bases. Read as DNA, the sequence is TGTGCCAGCAGCCAAACGCGGGAGCCCTACAATGAGCAGTTCTTC. This gives the protein CASSQTREPYNEQFF.